One and the same sample provided the 9 T cell receptor beta chains below, sequenced in a study of shared clonotypes between healthy human individuals. TCRdb's copy holds only in-frame clones and misses some; the assay was immunoSEQ multiplex PCR. The sample yields around 2.5 million clones, 93% seen once. What was sequenced was naive CD4+ T cells from PBMCs. Subset here: CD45RA+ positively selected. The receptors here all came from a man aged 18 to 29 in good health. Some clones in this sample may be carry-over from other donors' samples.

The chain is built from TRBV27 and TRBJ2-6, with D possibly TRBD2 on 5 matching bases. This CDR3 comprises 15 residues. Trimming pared 3 bases from V and 4 bases from J, leaving 10 bases between. The germline gives CDR1 MNHEY, CDR2 SMNVEV (reference sequence). DNA of the CDR3: TGTGCCAGCAGTTTTGAGGGATCCGGGGCCAACGTCCTGACTTTC. Protein: CASSFEGSGANVLTF.

This clone was counted a single time. The rearrangement uses TRBV18 and TRBJ2-3; 13 bases line up with TRBD2. Trimming removed 0 bases from V and 5 bases from J; junction bases left unmatched: 5. From germline, CDR1 is KGHSH and CDR2 LQKENI. The CDR3 consists of 17 residues. This CDR3 is CASSPPGLAGLVDTQYF. In DNA form, the CDR3 reads TGTGCCAGCTCACCACCGGGACTAGCGGGATTGGTAGATACGCAGTATTTT.

V and J are TRBV28 and TRBJ2-5; 8 positions match TRBD1. Germline lookup yields CDR1 MDHEN and CDR2 SYDVKM. Trimming at V came to 7 bases and at J to 5 bases, leaving 12 bases not matched to a gene. The CDR3 has 15 amino acids. The CDR3 loop is CASTTPGQGWETQYF. Written as DNA, the CDR3 is TGTGCCAGCACTACCCCCGGACAGGGCTGGGAGACCCAGTACTTC.

The chain employs TRBV6-1 and TRBJ1-2, with no clear D. Germline-derived CDR1 and CDR2 are MNHNS and SASEGT. The V end lost 0 bases, the J end lost 8 bases, and 7 bases lay between the germline ends. The CDR3 length is 12 residues. The CDR3 DNA sequence: TGTGCCAGCAGTGAAGCGAAACAAGGCTACACCTTC. It translates to CASSEAKQGYTF.

The chain links TRBV7-3 to TRBJ2-6; 11 bases align to TRBD2. V dropped 5 bases and J dropped 2; count of bases not matched to a gene: 5. There are 17 residues in the CDR3. Germline lookup yields CDR1 SGHTA and CDR2 FQGTGA. Written as DNA, the CDR3 is TGTGCCAGCAGCCAACTAGCGGGAGTGGCTGGGGCCAACGTCCTGACTTTC. Translated, it gives CASSQLAGVAGANVLTF.

This chain links TRBV10-3 with TRBJ2-7, with TRBD2 identical over 13 bases. The germline V gene encodes CDR1 ENHRY and CDR2 SYGVKD. V gave up 8 bases and J gave up 5 bases; unmatched junction bases: 12. The CDR3 is 16 residues long. The CDR3 is CAIGRHTSGRDHEQYF. The CDR3 DNA sequence: TGTGCCATCGGCAGACATACTAGCGGGAGGGACCACGAGCAGTACTTC.

The DNA of the CDR3 is TGTGCCAGCGGGAGTACCGCGGTGGGCTATGGCTACACCTTC. Protein product: CASGSTAVGYGYTF. The rearrangement joins TRBV9 to TRBJ1-2, with D unresolved. Per the germline V gene, CDR1 is SGDLS and CDR2 is YYNGEE. Trimming pared 7 bases from V and 4 bases from J, leaving 17 bases between. The CDR3 contains 14 residues.

The CDR3 loop is CASSSSGDTEAFF. In nucleotides, the CDR3 is TGTGCCAGCAGCTCCAGTGGGGACACTGAAGCTTTCTTT. V gene TRBV7-3 combines with J gene TRBJ1-1; no clear D. In germline, CDR1 is SGHTA, CDR2 FQGTGA. V was cut by 4 bases and J by 3 bases, with 9 bases left in between. The CDR3 is made up of 13 amino acids.

The chain carries TRBV14 and TRBJ2-3, with D possibly being TRBD2 (5 bases). The CDR3 covers 16 residues. Germline V CDR1 and CDR2: SGHDN, FVKESK. With 1 base removed from V and 0 bases from J, the gap between germline ends came to 11 bases. The chain's CDR3 is CASSQGSAGSTDTQYF. The CDR3 coding sequence is TGTGCCAGCAGCCAAGGCTCGGCGGGTAGCACAGATACGCAGTATTTT.